Shown below are 8 T cell receptor beta chains from a single sample sequenced in a study of identical twins. Using its own MiXCR run on the 5' RACE reads, TCRdb lists one record per CDR3 protein. Of around 1.7 million distinct CDR3 sequences in the sample, roughly 35% were seen once. Sequencing was performed on cord blood. The source of these receptors is a newborn girl in good health.

This chain links TRBV7-8 with TRBJ2-2; a possible D gene is TRBD2 (5 bases). Trimming stripped 1 base from V and 5 bases from J, with 14 bases between. This CDR3 is 16 amino acids long. CDR1 and CDR2 (germline): SGHVS, FQNEAQ. In DNA, the CDR3 is TGTGCCAGCAGCTTAGAGGTCCTAGCTGAGACCGGGGAGCTGTTTTTT. Translating it yields CASSLEVLAETGELFF.

The gene calls are TRBV20-1 and TRBJ2-3, with TRBD2 as a possible D gene (5 bases). CDR1 is DFQATT and CDR2 is SNEGSKA in the germline V gene (reference sequence). Deletions cut 6 bases from V and 0 bases from J, with 7 bases between. The CDR3 runs 12 residues. CDR3 in DNA: TGCAGTGCCGGGATAAGCACAGATACGCAGTATTTT. Translated, it gives CSAGISTDTQYF.

This sequence joins TRBV7-2 and TRBJ2-3, with unresolved D. CDR3 length equals 15 residues. Germline values: CDR1 SGHTA, CDR2 FQGNSA. Trimming removed 1 base from V and 0 bases from J, with 8 bases in between. CDR3 protein: CASSLDPPSTDTQYF. As DNA, the CDR3 is TGTGCCAGCAGCTTAGACCCGCCTAGCACAGATACGCAGTATTTT. The whole variable domain, remainder taken from reference TRBV7-2 and TRBJ2-3, is GAGVSQSPSNKVTEKGKDVELRCDPISGHTALYWYRQSLGQGLEFLIYFQGNSAPDKSGLPSDRFSAERTGGSVSTLTIQRTQQEDSAVYLCASSLDPPSTDTQYFGPGTRLTVL.

There are a few counts of this clonotype. The chain carries TRBV20-1 and TRBJ1-2; TRBD1 matches at 7 bases. V gave up 5 bases and J gave up 0 bases; unmatched junction bases: 12. Per the germline V gene, CDR1 is DFQATT and CDR2 is SNEGSKA (reference sequence). This CDR3 has 16 amino acids. The CDR3 DNA is TGCAGTGCTTCTCGCTCCTGGGGGACAGCTAACTATGGCTACACCTTC. Protein sequence: CSASRSWGTANYGYTF.

The chain is built from TRBV28 and TRBJ1-5; tentatively, D is TRBD1 (5 bases). Germline lookup yields CDR1 MDHEN and CDR2 SYDVKM. The CDR3 sequence is 15 residues long. V gave up 6 bases and J gave up 2 bases, with 14 bases separating them. The DNA of the CDR3 is TGTGCCAGCAGCTTCCGATGGGGGGGCAATCAGCCCCAGCATTTT. This encodes CASSFRWGGNQPQHF. Based on the CDR3 plus reference TRBV28 and TRBJ1-5, the full variable domain is DVKVTQSSRYLVKRTGEKVFLECVQDMDHENMFWYRQDPGLGLRLIYFSYDVKMKEKGDIPEGYSVSREKKERFSLILESASTNQTSMYLCASSFRWGGNQPQHFGDGTRLSIL.

V and J are TRBV12-3 or TRBV12-4 and TRBJ2-1, with D perhaps TRBD1 (6 bases). The CDR3 sequence is 17 residues long. V shed 4 bases and J shed 1 base, with 17 bases lying between them. DNA of the CDR3: TGTGCCAGCAGTTGGATAGGGGTGCAGGGGTCCTACAATGAGCAGTTCTTC. Protein product: CASSWIGVQGSYNEQFF.

In nucleotides, the CDR3 is TGTGCCAGCAGCCAAGAGGGAGGGGACGGCTACACCTTC. Encoded protein: CASSQEGGDGYTF. The chain has TRBV3-1 and TRBJ1-2; tentative D call: TRBD1 (5 bases). Trimming pared 0 bases from V and 8 bases from J, leaving 10 bases between. This CDR3 is 13 amino acids long. Germline CDR1 and CDR2: LGHDT and YNNKEL (reference sequence). The full variable domain, completed using reference TRBV3-1 and TRBJ1-2, is DTAVSQTPKYLVTQMGNDKSIKCEQNLGHDTMYWYKQDSKKFLKIMFSYNNKELIINETVPNRFSPKSPDKAHLNLHINSLELGDSAVYFCASSQEGGDGYTFGSGTRLTVV.

This clonotype showed up just a few times. The rearrangement joins TRBV27 to TRBJ2-7; TRBD2 matches 11 bases. Trimming at V came to 5 bases and at J to 4 bases, leaving 7 bases not matched to a gene. Looked up from germline, CDR1 is MNHEY and CDR2 is SMNVEV (reference sequence). The CDR3 runs to 15 residues. The CDR3 spells CASSPHIAGGYEQYF. As DNA, the CDR3 is TGTGCCAGCAGTCCCCATATAGCGGGAGGGTACGAGCAGTACTTC.